This TCR beta chain derives from a study of vaccination effects on CD4 cells after COVID-19. Study-level information: Both early and late time points after vaccination provided samples from three convalescent patients. Post-vaccine specimens were collected at a median of 72 days following the second dose. Overall study results and limits: Few convalescent patients and no early post-infection timepoints were included in the study.

Of note for this clone: Its target is not known.

Antigen-specific CD4+ T cells expanded by the ViraFEST assay with viral peptide pools were then sequenced. The authors isolated CD4+ T cells after around 10 days of culture. It was between March and December 2020 that the person had a SARS-CoV-2 infection confirmed by PCR. Either the BNT162b2 or mRNA-1273 vaccine was given to participants in two doses. The authors replaced half the medium with IL-2 medium on days 3 and 7. The CDR3 is made up of 13 amino acids. Germline V gene sequence: CDR1 SGDLS, CDR2 YYNGEE. V lost 3 bases and J 6 bases, leaving 11 bases between the germline ends. Here immunoSEQ multiplex PCR was the method, and the copy in TCRdb shows in-frame clones only, minus some. The repertoire holds 14,000 or so clones, with less than 85% as singletons.

The sequences come from CD4+ T cells from PBMCs cultured with SARS-CoV-2 spike peptides, collected after COVID-19 vaccination. This TCR was recovered from a human donor who had a prior SARS-CoV-2 infection. This sequence joins TRBV9 and TRBJ2-3; a possible D gene is TRBD2 (5 bases). This CDR3 is CASSGTPSDTQYF. The CDR3 DNA is TGTGCCAGCAGCGGGACTCCCTCGGATACGCAGTATTTT.